The sequence of this T cell receptor (beta chain) was determined in a study of blood T cell repertoires in COVID-19 (TCRdb year 2020). At the level of the whole study: Collaborator samples came from the United States, Italy and Spain and covered acute and convalescent phases of COVID-19. The prospective study material was composed of cDNA or gDNA derived from T cells, B-cell-depleted T cells, or PBMCs. Deeply sampled blood TCRbeta repertoires from subjects exposed to, actively infected with, or recovered from COVID-19 were included in the dataset. The repertoires were released in a freely available public database intended as a resource for research on the immune response to SARS-CoV-2. The samples were drawn from two sources: the first 160 participants of the ongoing ImmuneRACE study, and fewer than 1,500 subjects contributed by 6 global collaborators. Sample metadata almost always included a de-identified subject ID, COVID-19 status, age in years and sex. Where available, HLA class I and class II types were obtained from metadata supplied by the sample provider rather than from assay-based typing. The study at large found these results: The quantity of clinical and demographic metadata differed by source and by participant and was supplied without curation.

Each collaborating institution followed its own protocols to collect whole blood in K2EDTA tubes. For TCRbeta analysis, collaborators shipped samples in one of three forms: frozen whole blood, isolated PBMCs, or DNA extracted from either of those sample types. On this clone: Its antigen is still unknown. No base quality information exists; no much larger clone differs at one position. Different DNA sequences within this sample yield the same CDR3.

The immunoSEQ Assay, a bias-controlled multiplex PCR, was used to amplify TCRbeta CDR3 regions from genomic DNA. The study's own analysis went as follows. Within the assay, amplification of reference gene primers was used to estimate how many nucleated cells each sample contained. Sequence reads were collapsed and filtered to measure the absolute abundance of every unique TCRbeta CDR3 rearrangement. Productive Simpson clonality was computed per sample as the square root of Simpson's diversity index over productive rearrangements. Imported from immuneACCESS, the table was reduced by TCRdb to in-frame sequences with V and J called. These copies leave out some clones; in studies compared against another copy, an unresolved V gene accounts for under half, and the cause of the remainder is not known. The V and J calls and clone size are taken from that table; D and trimming were inferred from the DNA. Across this sample there are tens of thousands of clones, with 75% to 95% seen only once. The ten largest account for around a sixth of the sample.

The sequence derives from an elderly man with acute or convalescent COVID-19. Material for sequencing was peripheral blood.

The CDR3 protein sequence reads: CASSRGETQYF. The DNA sequence reads TGTGCCAGCAGTCGAGGGGAGACCCAGTACTTC. The sequence joins TRBV6-2 or TRBV6-3 to TRBJ2-5, with a weak D call of TRBD2 (5 bases match). V drops 5 bases and J drops 5 bases, leaving 6 bases in between. Measured from the cysteine to the phenylalanine, the CDR3 is 11 residues long. Only the CDR3 part of the read is kept: 33 bases, read in frame from the first base. Per the germline V gene, MNHEY is the CDR1 and SVGEGT is the CDR2.